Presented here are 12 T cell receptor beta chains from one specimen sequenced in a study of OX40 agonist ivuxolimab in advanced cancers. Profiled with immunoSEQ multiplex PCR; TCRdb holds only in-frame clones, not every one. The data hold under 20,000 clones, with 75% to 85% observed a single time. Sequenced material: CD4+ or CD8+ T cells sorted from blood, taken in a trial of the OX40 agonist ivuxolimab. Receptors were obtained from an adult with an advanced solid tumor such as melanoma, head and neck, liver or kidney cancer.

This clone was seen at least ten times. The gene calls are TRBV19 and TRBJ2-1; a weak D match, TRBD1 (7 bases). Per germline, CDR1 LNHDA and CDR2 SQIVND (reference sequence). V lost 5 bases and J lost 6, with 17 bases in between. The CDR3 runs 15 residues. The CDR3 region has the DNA TGTGCCAGTAGTCCAGTCAGGGGGGCCCTCAATGAGCAGTTCTTC. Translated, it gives CASSPVRGALNEQFF.

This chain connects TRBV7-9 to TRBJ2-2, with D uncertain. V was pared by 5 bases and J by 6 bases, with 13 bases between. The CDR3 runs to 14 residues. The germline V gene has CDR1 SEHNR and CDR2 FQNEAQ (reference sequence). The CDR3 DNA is TGTGCCAGCAGCCCCCAGGAAAAGGCCGGGGAGCTGTTTTTT. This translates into CASSPQEKAGELFF.

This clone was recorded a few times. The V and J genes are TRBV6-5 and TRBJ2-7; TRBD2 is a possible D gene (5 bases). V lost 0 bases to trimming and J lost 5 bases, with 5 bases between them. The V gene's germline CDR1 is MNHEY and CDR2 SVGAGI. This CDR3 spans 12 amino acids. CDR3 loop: CASSYSGDEQYF. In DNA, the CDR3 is TGTGCCAGCAGTTACTCGGGAGACGAGCAGTACTTC.

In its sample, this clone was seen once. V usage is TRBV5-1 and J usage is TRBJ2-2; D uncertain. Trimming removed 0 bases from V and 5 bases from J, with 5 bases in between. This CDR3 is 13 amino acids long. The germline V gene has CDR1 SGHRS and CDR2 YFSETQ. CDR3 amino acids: CASSLDLTGELFF. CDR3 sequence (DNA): TGCGCCAGCAGCTTGGACCTAACCGGGGAGCTGTTTTTT.

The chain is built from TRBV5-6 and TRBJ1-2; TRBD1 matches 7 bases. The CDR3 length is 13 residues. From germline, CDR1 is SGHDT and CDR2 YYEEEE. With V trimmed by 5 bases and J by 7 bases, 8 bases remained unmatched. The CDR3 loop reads CASSSSGGSGYTF. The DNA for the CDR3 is TGTGCCAGCAGTTCTTCAGGGGGAAGTGGCTACACCTTC.

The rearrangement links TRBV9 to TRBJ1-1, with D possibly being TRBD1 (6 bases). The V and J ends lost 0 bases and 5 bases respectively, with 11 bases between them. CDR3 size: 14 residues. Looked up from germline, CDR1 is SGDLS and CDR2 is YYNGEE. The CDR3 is CASSVAVQGTEAFF. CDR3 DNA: TGTGCCAGCAGCGTAGCGGTTCAGGGGACTGAAGCTTTCTTT.

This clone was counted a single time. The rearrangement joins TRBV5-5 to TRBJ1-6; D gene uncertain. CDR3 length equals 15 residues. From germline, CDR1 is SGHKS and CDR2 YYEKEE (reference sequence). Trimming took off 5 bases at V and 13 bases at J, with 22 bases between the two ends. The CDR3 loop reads CASRPAVTGQIPLHF. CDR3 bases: TGTGCCAGCAGACCCGCCGTCACTGGGCAGATCCCCCTCCACTTT.

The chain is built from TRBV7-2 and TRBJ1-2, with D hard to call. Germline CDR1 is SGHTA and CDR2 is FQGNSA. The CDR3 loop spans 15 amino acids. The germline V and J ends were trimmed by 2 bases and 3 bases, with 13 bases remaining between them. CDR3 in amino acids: CASSLRPQGYYGYTF. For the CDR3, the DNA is TGTGCCAGCAGCTTAAGACCTCAAGGGTACTATGGCTACACCTTC.

The chain's CDR3 is CASSEGRDRAGYTF. The CDR3 coding sequence is TGTGCCAGCAGTGAAGGTCGAGACAGGGCGGGCTACACCTTC. The chain carries TRBV6-1 and TRBJ1-2, with 7 bases that match TRBD1. The length of the CDR3 is 14 residues. Trimming removed 1 base from V and 8 bases from J; junction bases left unmatched: 7. CDR1 is MNHNS and CDR2 is SASEGT in the germline V gene.

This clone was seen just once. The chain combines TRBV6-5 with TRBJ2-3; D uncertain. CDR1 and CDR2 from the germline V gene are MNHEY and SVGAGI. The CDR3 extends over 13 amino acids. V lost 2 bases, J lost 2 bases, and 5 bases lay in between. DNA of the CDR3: TGTGCCAGCAGTTACGGTTTCACAGATACGCAGTATTTT. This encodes CASSYGFTDTQYF.

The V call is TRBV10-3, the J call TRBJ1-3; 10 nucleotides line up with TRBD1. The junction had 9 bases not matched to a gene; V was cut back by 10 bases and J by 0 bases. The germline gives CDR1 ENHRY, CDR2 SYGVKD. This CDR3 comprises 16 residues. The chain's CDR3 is CASIPGQGPSGNTIYF. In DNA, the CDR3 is TGTGCCAGTATCCCGGGACAGGGGCCCTCTGGAAACACCATATATTTT.

CDR3 sequence reads: CASSRMGGTDTQYF. The CDR3 DNA sequence: TGCGCCAGCAGCCGGATGGGCGGCACAGATACGCAGTATTTT. The chain has TRBV4-1 and TRBJ2-3; no clear D gene. This CDR3 has 14 amino acids. Germline assignment: CDR1 MGHRA and CDR2 YSYEKL. The ends were cut back, 4 bases at V and 1 base at J, with 9 bases in the middle.